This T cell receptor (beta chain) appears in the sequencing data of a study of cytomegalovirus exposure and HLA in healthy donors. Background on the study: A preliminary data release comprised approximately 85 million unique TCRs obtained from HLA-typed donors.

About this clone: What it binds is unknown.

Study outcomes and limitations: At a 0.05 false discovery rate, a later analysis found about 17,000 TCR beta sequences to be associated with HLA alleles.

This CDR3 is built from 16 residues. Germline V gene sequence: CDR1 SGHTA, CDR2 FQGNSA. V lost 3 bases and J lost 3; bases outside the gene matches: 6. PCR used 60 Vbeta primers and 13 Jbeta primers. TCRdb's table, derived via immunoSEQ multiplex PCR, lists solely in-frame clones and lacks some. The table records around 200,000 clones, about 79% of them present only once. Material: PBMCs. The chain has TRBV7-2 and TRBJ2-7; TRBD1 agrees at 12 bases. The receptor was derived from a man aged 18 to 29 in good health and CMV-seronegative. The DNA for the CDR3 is TGTGCCAGCAGCTTGGGCCGGGACAGGGGGCTCTACGAGCAGTACTTC. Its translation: CASSLGRDRGLYEQYF. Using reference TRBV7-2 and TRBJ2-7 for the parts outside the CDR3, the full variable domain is GAGVSQSPSNKVTEKGKDVELRCDPISGHTALYWYRQSLGQGLEFLIYFQGNSAPDKSGLPSDRFSAERTGGSVSTLTIQRTQQEDSAVYLCASSLGRDRGLYEQYFGPGTRLTVT.